This T cell receptor beta chain was observed in a study of blood T cell repertoires in COVID-19. Study summary: The United States, Italy and Spain supplied acute and convalescent COVID-19 samples. PBMCs, B-cell-depleted T cells, or T cells provided the cDNA or gDNA that made up the material.

CDR1 is SGHVS and CDR2 is FNYEAQ in the germline V gene. The CDR3 covers 15 residues. Trimming removed 1 base from V and 7 bases from J; junction bases left unmatched: 7. Authors' methods: The assay estimated nucleated cells by amplifying reference gene primers. The protocol was immunoSEQ multiplex PCR, while the TCRdb copy is restricted to in-frame clones and leaves out a portion. The V and J calls and clone size come from that table; D and trimming were worked out from the DNA. The data contain roughly 200,000 clones, roughly four fifths of them singletons. This receptor was taken from a man over 45 with active or convalescent COVID-19. Sequenced: peripheral blood. The chain links TRBV7-6 to TRBJ1-5; 7 bases agree with TRBD1. CDR3 loop: CASSLGQGISQPQHF. In DNA, the CDR3 is TGTGCCAGCAGCTTAGGACAGGGAATAAGCCAGCCCCAGCATTTT.